The entry below gives a single T cell receptor (beta chain) sequence along with its context. Germline CDR1 MNHEY, CDR2 SVGAGI. The germline V and J ends were trimmed by 8 bases and 0 bases, with 14 bases remaining between them. This CDR3 is built from 15 residues. TCRdb's copy holds only in-frame clones and misses some; the assay was immunoSEQ multiplex PCR. The data contain fewer than 25,000 clones, under 95% of them singletons. The data belong to a study of T cell changes during pregnancy in multiple sclerosis. The chain has TRBV6-5 and TRBJ2-1, with D maybe TRBD2 (5 bases). This clonotype was obtained from a female donor in good health, enrolled as a control in a pregnancy study. Sequencing used CD4+ T cells from peripheral blood mononuclear cells, obtained in the third trimester of pregnancy. CDR3 DNA: TGTGCCAGCGGACGCGAGGGCCACTCCTACAATGAGCAGTTCTTC. This gives the protein CASGREGHSYNEQFF.